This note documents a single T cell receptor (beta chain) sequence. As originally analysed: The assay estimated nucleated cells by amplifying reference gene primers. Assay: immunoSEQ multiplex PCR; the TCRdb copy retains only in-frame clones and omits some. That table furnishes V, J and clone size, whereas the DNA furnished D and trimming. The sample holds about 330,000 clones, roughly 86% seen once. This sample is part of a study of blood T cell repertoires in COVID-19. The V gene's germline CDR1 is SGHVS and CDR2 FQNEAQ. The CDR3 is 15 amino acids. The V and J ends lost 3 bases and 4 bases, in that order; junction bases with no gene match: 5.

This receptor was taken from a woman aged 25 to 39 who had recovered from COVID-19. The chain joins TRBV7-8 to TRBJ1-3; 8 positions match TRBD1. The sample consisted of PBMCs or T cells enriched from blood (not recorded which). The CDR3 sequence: CASSLTGVNGNTIYF. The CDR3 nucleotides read TGTGCCAGCAGCTTGACAGGGGTTAACGGAAACACCATATATTTT.